The 8 T cell receptor beta chains given below trace back to one sample, sequenced in a study of blood T cell repertoires in COVID-19. Clones were sequenced by immunoSEQ multiplex PCR, and TCRdb holds only the in-frame ones, with some missing. This sample has about 130,000 clones; about four fifths occur once, and the top ten carry approximately 35%. The sample consisted of peripheral blood. The receptor source for this set is a man between 35 and 55 years old with active or convalescent COVID-19.

The rearrangement links TRBV27 to TRBJ1-4; perhaps TRBD1 as D (6 bases). V shed 2 bases and J shed 0 bases, with 7 bases lying between them. Germline V gene sequence: CDR1 MNHEY, CDR2 SMNVEV (reference sequence). The CDR3 extends over 15 amino acids. The DNA of the CDR3 is TGTGCCAGCAGTTTAACAGGGTCAACTAATGAAAAACTGTTTTTT. This codes for CASSLTGSTNEKLFF.

This chain connects TRBV9 to TRBJ1-2, with 9 bases aligning to TRBD1. Unmatched junction bases numbered 8, after V lost 4 bases and J lost 4 bases. The CDR3 has 15 residues. Germline V gene data show CDR1 as SGDLS and CDR2 as YYNGEE. Here the CDR3 reads CASSLGQGPAYGYTF. CDR3 coding DNA: TGTGCCAGCAGCCTCGGACAGGGGCCAGCCTATGGCTACACCTTC.

J is TRBJ1-5 and V is TRBV7-9; the D is unclear. The V end lost 2 bases, the J end lost 3 bases, and 11 bases lay between the germline ends. The CDR3 sequence is 15 residues long. Germline lookup yields CDR1 SEHNR and CDR2 FQNEAQ (reference sequence). Here the CDR3 reads CASSLSGTDNQPQHF. Written as DNA, the CDR3 is TGTGCCAGCAGCTTAAGCGGTACCGACAATCAGCCCCAGCATTTT.

The chain couples TRBV10-3 to TRBJ2-1; D possibly corresponds to TRBD1 (6 bases). The V end lost 5 bases, the J end lost 10 bases, and 15 bases lay between the germline ends. This CDR3 is 13 amino acids long. CDR1 is ENHRY, CDR2 SYGVKD, per germline. The CDR3 DNA reads as TGTGCCATCAGTCCCCATCCTGACAGGGAGCAGTTCTTC. It yields the protein CAISPHPDREQFF.

The chain combines TRBV3-1 (or the pseudogene TRBV3-2) with TRBJ2-3; TRBD2 is a possible D gene (6 bases). Germline V gene sequence: CDR1 LGHDT, CDR2 YNNKEL (reference sequence). V shed 4 bases and J shed 2 bases, with 13 bases lying between them. The CDR3 has 15 residues. CDR3 loop: CASSPWVAATDTQYF. CDR3 coding DNA: TGTGCCAGCAGCCCCTGGGTAGCGGCCACAGATACGCAGTATTTT.

The chain links TRBV15 to TRBJ1-1; TRBD1 agrees at 8 bases. Germline V CDR1 and CDR2: LNHNV, YYDKDF (reference sequence). There are 15 residues in the CDR3. V shed 3 bases, J shed 0 bases, and the junction held 3 bases outside the gene matches. CDR3 DNA sequence: TGTGCCACCAGCAGGTGGACAGGGTTGAACACTGAAGCTTTCTTT. This encodes CATSRWTGLNTEAFF.

The chain employs TRBV27 and TRBJ2-1; D is uncertain. Trimming removed 2 bases from V and 7 bases from J, with 15 bases in between. This CDR3 spans 15 amino acids. CDR1 is MNHEY, CDR2 SMNVEV, per germline (reference sequence). Written as DNA, the CDR3 is TGTGCCAGCAGTTTAGTAGGCGTGCGCGGTAATGAGCAGTTCTTC. Its protein product is CASSLVGVRGNEQFF.

This chain connects TRBV18 to TRBJ1-5; TRBD1 matches at 8 bases. CDR3 size: 15 residues. The J segment lost 6 bases and the V segment lost 4 bases, leaving 8 bases of the junction unmatched. In germline, CDR1 is KGHSH, CDR2 LQKENI. This CDR3 is CASSLRQGAIQPQHF. The DNA of the CDR3 is TGTGCCAGCTCACTGCGGCAGGGGGCGATTCAGCCCCAGCATTTT.